This T cell receptor (beta chain) was retrieved from a study of vaccination and CD4 T cells after COVID-19. Study background: Once diagnosed, patients had post-COVID samples drawn a median approximately 93 days later (range 35 to 161).

This sample's treatment: approximately 9-day PBMC culture with coronavirus spike peptide pools or control peptides (ViraFEST assay). The Oncomine TCR Beta short-read assay sequenced DNA from cultured CD4+ T cells. CD4+ T cells were cultured, and genomic DNA was extracted from them. One entry per CDR3 protein results from TCRdb running MiXCR on the PCR reads. The sample carries 15,000 to 20,000 distinct CDR3 sequences, about 50% recorded once. Study findings and constraints: Median SARS-CoV-2-reactive clonotype numbers rose nonsignificantly, roughly 21 to 38.

The CDR3 runs to 16 residues. V lost 5 bases and J 0 bases, leaving 14 bases between the germline ends. Germline lookup yields CDR1 SGHAT and CDR2 FQDESV (reference sequence). Concerning this clonotype itself: Its specificity is not known.

Sequences were derived from CD4+ T cells from blood, cultured in vitro, sampled after SARS-CoV-2 vaccination. This sequence joins TRBV11-1 and TRBJ1-3; tentatively, D is TRBD1 (5 bases). This TCR came from a human donor who had recovered from COVID-19. The CDR3 nucleotides are TGTGCCAGCAGCCGGACTCGACAGAGCTCTGGAAACACCATATATTTT. Protein product: CASSRTRQSSGNTIYF.